These 23 T cell receptor beta chains share one sample of origin, sequenced in a study of cytomegalovirus exposure and HLA in healthy donors. Here immunoSEQ multiplex PCR was the method, and the copy in TCRdb shows in-frame clones only, minus some. The sample contains 90,000 to 130,000 clones, roughly 89% of which appear only once. Sequencing was carried out using PBMCs. Source of these receptors: a woman younger than 35 in good health and CMV-seronegative.

This sequence joins TRBV21-1 and TRBJ2-1; the D call of TRBD2 is as the table states it, not checked on the DNA. TRBV21-1 is a listed pseudogene. The CDR3 totals 15 residues. CDR3 bases: TGTGCCAGCAGCAAAGGGCGGGGACGCGGCAATGAGCAGTTCTTC. Residues: CASSKGRGRGNEQFF.

This chain uses TRBV7-9 with TRBJ1-2, with 7 bases lining up with TRBD1. Germline V gives CDR1 SEHNR, CDR2 FQNEAQ (reference sequence). This CDR3 region has 13 residues. V shed 5 bases, J shed 8 bases, and the junction held 8 bases outside the gene matches. CDR3 residues: CASSTHTGDGYTF. CDR3 DNA: TGTGCCAGCAGCACTCACACAGGGGACGGCTACACCTTC.

The V and J genes are TRBV5-6 and TRBJ2-7, with 7 bases matching TRBD1. The germline gives CDR1 SGHDT, CDR2 YYEEEE. V lost 0 bases to trimming and J lost 2 bases; unmatched junction nucleotides: 5. The CDR3 spans 15 residues. CDR3 bases: TGTGCCAGCAGCTTGGTGCGGCAGGGGGCCTACGAGCAGTACTTC. Protein sequence: CASSLVRQGAYEQYF.

The rearrangement links TRBV7-3 to TRBJ2-2; possibly TRBD1 for D (6 bases). The CDR3 totals 17 residues. V was cut by 1 base and J by 3 bases, with 15 bases left in between. Per the germline V gene, CDR1 is SGHTA and CDR2 is FQGTGA. CDR3 DNA sequence: TGTGCCAGCAGCTTAAATTTAGGGACATCAGACACCGGGGAGCTGTTTTTT. Translated: CASSLNLGTSDTGELFF.

V is TRBV6-5 and J is TRBJ2-7, with TRBD1 as a possible D gene (5 bases). The CDR3 is made up of 13 amino acids. With 5 bases removed from V and 9 bases from J, the gap between germline ends came to 17 bases. Germline CDR1 and CDR2: MNHEY and SVGAGI. The CDR3 nucleotides read TGTGCCAGCAGTCCCAGGGAAGGGGTGGTGCAGTACTTC. It encodes CASSPREGVVQYF.

V usage is TRBV18 and J usage is TRBJ2-3, with 8 nucleotides matching TRBD2. With 0 bases clipped from V and 2 bases from J, the junction kept 7 bases outside the gene matches. The germline CDR1 and CDR2 sequences are KGHSH and LQKENI. There are 17 residues in the CDR3. This CDR3 is CASSPPELAGYTDTQYF. CDR3 nucleotide sequence: TGTGCCAGCTCACCACCGGAGCTAGCGGGCTACACAGATACGCAGTATTTT.

A remark on this clone: Other DNA sequences from this sample encode an identical CDR3 as well. V is TRBV28 and J is TRBJ2-7; perhaps TRBD1 as D (6 bases). V was cut by 2 bases and J by 6 bases, with 8 bases left in between. The CDR3 sequence is 12 residues long. In germline, CDR1 is MDHEN, CDR2 SYDVKM. The CDR3, as DNA: TGTGCCAGCAGTTTAAAGGGGGTCGAGCAGTACTTC. Protein product: CASSLKGVEQYF.

The table lists this clone with a few counts. This chain's CDR3 is CASSNTQGSAGELFF. The CDR3 bases are TGTGCCAGCAGTAACACGCAAGGGAGCGCCGGGGAGCTGTTTTTT. The chain links TRBV6-1 to TRBJ2-2; possible D gene TRBD2, 5 bases. The CDR3 length is 15 residues. V was clipped by 5 bases and J by 6 bases, with 16 bases between them. The germline V gene has CDR1 MNHNS and CDR2 SASEGT.

The chain has TRBV28 and TRBJ1-1; tentatively, D is TRBD1 (5 bases). Trimming left V 10 bases short and J 8 bases short, with 14 bases between. Germline loops: CDR1 MDHEN, CDR2 SYDVKM. The CDR3 covers 11 residues. This CDR3 reads CATSPRGEAFF. CDR3 DNA sequence: TGTGCCACTTCACCCCGGGGGGAAGCTTTCTTT.

The chain is built from TRBV6-1 and TRBJ1-5; the match to TRBD1 covers 9 bases. The CDR3 is 15 amino acids. The germline V gene has CDR1 MNHNS and CDR2 SASEGT. With 5 bases clipped from V and 0 bases from J, the junction kept 2 bases outside the gene matches. The CDR3 sequence: CASSRTGDSNQPQHF. The CDR3 coding sequence is TGTGCCAGCAGTCGGACAGGGGATAGCAATCAGCCCCAGCATTTT.

The chain has TRBV7-2 and TRBJ2-1; 10 nucleotides line up with TRBD2. V shed 5 bases, J shed 7 bases, and the junction held 17 bases outside the gene matches. Germline-derived CDR1 and CDR2 are SGHTA and FQGNSA. The CDR3 spans 18 residues. CDR3 loop: CASSPRISGGAWENEQFF. CDR3 DNA sequence: TGTGCCAGCAGCCCCAGGATAAGCGGGGGGGCCTGGGAGAATGAGCAGTTCTTC.

There are a few counts of this clone. This chain connects TRBV5-1 to TRBJ2-1; TRBD2 might be the D (6 bases). V lost 4 bases and J lost 10, with 12 bases in between. The CDR3 runs 12 residues. The germline V gene encodes CDR1 SGHRS and CDR2 YFSETQ. The CDR3 spells CASSPSAGEQFF. DNA of the CDR3: TGCGCCAGCAGCCCTTCTGCGGGGGAGCAGTTCTTC.

The genes are TRBV27 and TRBJ1-5; TRBD1 matches at 8 bases. Germline V lookup: CDR1 MNHEY, CDR2 SMNVEV (reference sequence). The CDR3 is made up of 16 amino acids. Germline trimming cut 4 bases from V and 5 bases from J; bases unmatched to any gene: 10. The CDR3 coding sequence is TGTGCCAGCAGTTCGTTGGGCAGGGGGCTCTATCAGCCCCAGCATTTT. This codes for CASSSLGRGLYQPQHF.

This chain links TRBV5-1 with TRBJ2-1, with D possibly being TRBD1 (5 bases). Trimming shortened V by 1 base and J by 9 bases, and 17 bases separated the two germline ends. The CDR3 has 15 residues. Germline V gene data show CDR1 as SGHRS and CDR2 as YFSETQ. Written as DNA, the CDR3 is TGCGCCAGCAGCTTGCCATCTAGTTCAACAGGTGAGCAGTTCTTC. As protein: CASSLPSSSTGEQFF.

This clone has only one observation. This rearrangement joins TRBV6-4 to TRBJ2-1; 7 bases map to TRBD1. V lost 3 bases and J lost 5; bases outside the gene matches: 4. The CDR3 sequence is 14 residues long. CDR1 is MRHNA, CDR2 SNTAGT, per germline. CDR3 residues: CASSEGTEDNEQFF. The CDR3 DNA follows: TGTGCCAGCAGTGAAGGGACAGAAGACAATGAGCAGTTCTTC.

This clone is a singleton in its sample. The rearrangement links TRBV18 to TRBJ1-1; D might be TRBD1 (6 bases). This CDR3 is built from 16 residues. CDR1 KGHSH and CDR2 LQKENI come from the germline V gene. Trimming stripped 1 base from V and 0 bases from J, with 12 bases between. CDR3 nucleotides: TGTGCCAGCTCACCACGTGTGGGGGCGGTGAACACTGAAGCTTTCTTT. It translates to CASSPRVGAVNTEAFF.

The genes are TRBV4-3 and TRBJ1-5; D may be TRBD1 (5 bases). The CDR3 totals 15 residues. CDR1 is LGHNA and CDR2 is YSLEER in the germline V gene. Between the trimmed V and J ends, which lost 0 bases and 0 bases, there was a span of 6 bases. CDR3 sequence: CASSQDRGSNQPQHF. As DNA, the CDR3 is TGCGCCAGCAGCCAAGATAGGGGTAGCAATCAGCCCCAGCATTTT.

This chain uses TRBV5-1 with TRBJ2-2; D is possibly TRBD2 (5 bases). Germline assignment: CDR1 SGHRS and CDR2 YFSETQ. The ends were cut back, 5 bases at V and 7 bases at J, with 15 bases in the middle. This CDR3 region has 14 residues. For the CDR3, the DNA is TGCGCCAGCAGGGCCGGGGTCGGGAACGGGGAGCTGTTTTTT. It is translated as CASRAGVGNGELFF.

In DNA, the CDR3 is TGTGCCAGCAGCTTAGATCTAGCTCAGCCCCAGCATTTT. Translation: CASSLDLAQPQHF. J is TRBJ1-5 and V is TRBV11-2; D uncertain. The CDR3 covers 13 residues. Per germline, CDR1 SGHAT and CDR2 FQNNGV. V was cut by 0 bases and J by 6 bases, with 6 bases left in between.

The chain is built from TRBV30 and TRBJ2-7; no clear D gene. Germline V lookup: CDR1 GTSNPN, CDR2 SVGIG (reference sequence). The CDR3 runs 14 residues. The germline V and J ends were trimmed by 3 bases and 0 bases, with 12 bases remaining between them. The chain's CDR3 is CAWSLGASSYEQYF. The CDR3 coding sequence is TGTGCCTGGAGCCTGGGCGCCAGCTCCTACGAGCAGTACTTC.

CDR3 region: CASSRDIAYEQYF. The CDR3 DNA reads as TGTGCCAGCAGCAGGGACATAGCCTACGAGCAGTACTTC. The chain combines TRBV6-5 with TRBJ2-7; possible D gene TRBD1, 6 bases. Between the trimmed V and J ends, which lost 6 bases and 2 bases, there was a span of 11 bases. Per the germline V gene, CDR1 is MNHEY and CDR2 is SVGAGI. The CDR3 runs to 13 residues.

The chain joins TRBV27 to TRBJ2-1; D uncertain. Germline values: CDR1 MNHEY, CDR2 SMNVEV (reference sequence). This CDR3 has 11 residues. V dropped 2 bases and J dropped 10 bases, with 6 bases sitting between them. The CDR3 region has the DNA TGTGCCAGCAGTTTAGGGCCCGAGCAGTTCTTC. It encodes CASSLGPEQFF.

This chain uses TRBV2 with TRBJ1-2; D possibly corresponds to TRBD1 (6 bases). The CDR3 sequence is 13 residues long. The germline V gene has CDR1 SNHLY and CDR2 FYNNEI. Trimming left V 6 bases short and J 8 bases short, with 16 bases between. CDR3 region: CASRENREVGYTF. The CDR3 DNA reads TGTGCCAGCAGGGAAAACAGGGAAGTAGGCTACACCTTC.